The 6 T cell receptor beta chains presented below share a single source sample, sequenced in a study of response to subunit inactivated influenza vaccine. MiXCR, applied by TCRdb to the RT-PCR reads, yields one record per CDR3 protein. Among more than 450,000 distinct CDR3 sequences listed, approximately 7.7% were seen once. This sample comprised PBMCs from blood, obtained around 25 months after vaccination. These receptors were taken from a man aged 45 to 75 who received an inactivated influenza vaccine.

This clonotype was seen a few times. The CDR3 here is CASSQDWATGKETQYF. The CDR3 DNA is TGCGCCAGCAGCCAAGACTGGGCTACCGGAAAAGAGACCCAGTACTTC. This rearrangement joins TRBV4-3 to TRBJ2-5; D is unresolved. CDR1 and CDR2 (germline): LGHNA, YSLEER. Between the trimmed V and J ends, which lost 0 bases and 3 bases, there was a span of 14 bases. The CDR3 sequence is 16 residues long.

This clonotype was counted at least ten times. This chain links TRBV7-2 with TRBJ2-1; D not certain. This CDR3 is 12 amino acids long. With 0 bases removed from V and 9 bases from J, the gap between germline ends came to 6 bases. Germline CDR1 SGHTA, CDR2 FQGNSA. This CDR3 reads CASSLAGAEQFF. The DNA for the CDR3 is TGTGCCAGCAGCTTAGCAGGTGCTGAGCAGTTCTTC.

Ten or more counts support this clonotype. The rearrangement joins TRBV7-2 to TRBJ2-3; a possible D gene is TRBD2 (7 bases). This CDR3 contains 17 residues. V lost 0 bases, J lost 1 base, and 14 bases lay in between. Germline V gene sequence: CDR1 SGHTA, CDR2 FQGNSA. As DNA, the CDR3 is TGTGCCAGCAGCTTAGCGTGGGGGGGGCTGGGCACAGATACGCAGTATTTT. This codes for CASSLAWGGLGTDTQYF.

A word on this clonotype: Being one base from a much bigger clone, this may be a read error. The chain joins TRBV7-6 to TRBJ2-7; 7 bases fit TRBD1. V dropped 5 bases and J dropped 5; count of bases not matched to a gene: 9. Germline CDR1 reads SGHVS; CDR2 reads FNYEAQ. CDR3 size: 14 residues. The CDR3 nucleotides read TGTGCCAGCAGCCGTACCGGGACAGCCGACGAGCAGTACTTC. Its protein product is CASSRTGTADEQYF.

The chain recombines TRBV25-1 with TRBJ1-4; TRBD1 matches 9 bases. V was clipped by 4 bases and J by 7 bases; unmatched bases: 13. The CDR3 contains 17 residues. Germline V gene sequence: CDR1 MGHDK, CDR2 SYGVNS. CDR3 in amino acids: CASSAVPGQGLSEKLFF. The CDR3 nucleotides are TGTGCCAGCAGTGCCGTCCCGGGACAGGGTCTGAGTGAAAAACTGTTTTTT.

Only a few counts were recorded for this clonotype. This sequence joins TRBV7-2 and TRBJ2-7, with D possibly matching TRBD2 (5 bases). Germline V CDR1 and CDR2: SGHTA, FQGNSA. The V end was cut by 5 bases, the J end by 3 bases, with 11 bases between. The length of the CDR3 is 13 residues. The CDR3 coding sequence is TGTGCCAGCAGCGCTCACCGGGACTACGAGCAGTACTTC. As protein: CASSAHRDYEQYF.